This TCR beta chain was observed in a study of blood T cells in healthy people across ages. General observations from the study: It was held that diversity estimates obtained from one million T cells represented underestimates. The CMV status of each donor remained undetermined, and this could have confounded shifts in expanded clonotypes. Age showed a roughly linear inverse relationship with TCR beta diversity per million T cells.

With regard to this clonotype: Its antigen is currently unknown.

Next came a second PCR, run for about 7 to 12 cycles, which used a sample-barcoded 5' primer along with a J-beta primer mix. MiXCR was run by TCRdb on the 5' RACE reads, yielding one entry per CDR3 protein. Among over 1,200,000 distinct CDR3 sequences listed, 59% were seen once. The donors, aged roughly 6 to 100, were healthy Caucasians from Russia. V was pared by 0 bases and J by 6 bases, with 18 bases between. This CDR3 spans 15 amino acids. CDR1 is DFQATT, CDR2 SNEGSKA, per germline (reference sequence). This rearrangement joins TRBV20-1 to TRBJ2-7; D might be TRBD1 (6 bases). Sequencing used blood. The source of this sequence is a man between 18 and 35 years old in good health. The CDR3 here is CSARDGAGDAREQYF. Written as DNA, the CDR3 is TGCAGTGCTAGAGATGGGGCAGGGGATGCGCGCGAGCAGTACTTC.